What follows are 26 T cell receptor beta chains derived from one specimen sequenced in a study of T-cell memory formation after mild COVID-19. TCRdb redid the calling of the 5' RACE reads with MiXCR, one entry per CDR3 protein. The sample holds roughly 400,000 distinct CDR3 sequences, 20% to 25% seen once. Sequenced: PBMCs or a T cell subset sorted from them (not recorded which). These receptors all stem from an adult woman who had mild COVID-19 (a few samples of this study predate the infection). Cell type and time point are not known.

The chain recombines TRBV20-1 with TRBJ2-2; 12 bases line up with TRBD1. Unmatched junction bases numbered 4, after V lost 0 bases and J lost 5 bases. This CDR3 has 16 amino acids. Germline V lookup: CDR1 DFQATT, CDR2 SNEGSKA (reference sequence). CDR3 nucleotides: TGCAGTGCTAGAGATTCGGGACAGGGGGCGACCGGGGAGCTGTTTTTT. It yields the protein CSARDSGQGATGELFF.

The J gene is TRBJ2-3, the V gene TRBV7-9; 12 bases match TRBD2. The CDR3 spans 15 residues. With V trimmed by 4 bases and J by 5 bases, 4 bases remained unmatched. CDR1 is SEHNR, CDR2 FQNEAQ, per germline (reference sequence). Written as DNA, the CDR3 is TGTGCCAGCAGCTCGGGACTAGCGGGCAAAGATACGCAGTATTTT. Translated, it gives CASSSGLAGKDTQYF. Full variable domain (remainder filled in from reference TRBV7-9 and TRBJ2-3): DTGVSQNPRHKITKRGQNVTFRCDPISEHNRLYWYRQTLGQGPEFLTYFQNEAQLEKSRLLSDRFSAERPKGSFSTLEIQRTEQGDSAMYLCASSSGLAGKDTQYFGPGTRLTVL.

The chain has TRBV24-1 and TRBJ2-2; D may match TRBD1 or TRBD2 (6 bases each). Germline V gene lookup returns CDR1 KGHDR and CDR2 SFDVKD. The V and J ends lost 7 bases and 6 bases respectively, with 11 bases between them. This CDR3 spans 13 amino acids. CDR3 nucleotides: TGTGCCACCAGCCGGGGGCCCCCCGGGGAGCTGTTTTTT. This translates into CATSRGPPGELFF.

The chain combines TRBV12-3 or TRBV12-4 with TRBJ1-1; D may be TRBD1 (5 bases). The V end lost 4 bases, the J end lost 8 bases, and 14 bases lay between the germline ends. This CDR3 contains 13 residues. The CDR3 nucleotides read TGTGCCAGCAGTTCTACATGGGCAGGGGAAGCTTTCTTT. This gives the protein CASSSTWAGEAFF.

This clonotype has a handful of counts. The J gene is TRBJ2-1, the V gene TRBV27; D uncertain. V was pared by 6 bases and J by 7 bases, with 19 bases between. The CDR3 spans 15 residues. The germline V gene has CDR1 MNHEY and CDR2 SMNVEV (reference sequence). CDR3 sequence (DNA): TGTGCCAGCAGCCCAGAGAGTATGGTAGGGAATGAGCAGTTCTTC. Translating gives CASSPESMVGNEQFF.

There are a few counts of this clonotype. CDR3 in amino acids: CSASRGGGQVGEQFF. CDR3 nucleotides: TGCAGTGCTAGTCGTGGGGGAGGGCAAGTCGGAGAGCAGTTCTTC. The chain combines TRBV20-1 with TRBJ2-1; 7 bases map to TRBD2. CDR3 length equals 15 residues. Losses at the gene ends were 3 bases for V and 10 bases for J; bases not matched to a gene: 15. The germline V gene encodes CDR1 DFQATT and CDR2 SNEGSKA (reference sequence).

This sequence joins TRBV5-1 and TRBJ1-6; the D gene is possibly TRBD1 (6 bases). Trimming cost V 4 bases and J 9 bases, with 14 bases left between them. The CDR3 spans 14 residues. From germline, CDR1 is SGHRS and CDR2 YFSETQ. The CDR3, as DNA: TGCGCCAGCAGCCAACGGGACACCACTTCACCCCTCCACTTT. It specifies CASSQRDTTSPLHF.

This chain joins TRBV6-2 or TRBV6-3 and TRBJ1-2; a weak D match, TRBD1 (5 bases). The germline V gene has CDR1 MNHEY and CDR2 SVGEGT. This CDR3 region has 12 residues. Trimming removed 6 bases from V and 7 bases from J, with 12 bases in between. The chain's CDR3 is CASSRDLSGYTF. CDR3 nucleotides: TGTGCCAGCAGCCGGGACTTGTCTGGCTACACCTTC.

The CDR3 sequence: CASRRYGYTF. As DNA, the CDR3 is TGTGCCAGCAGGCGCTATGGCTACACCTTC. J is TRBJ1-2 and V is TRBV6-6; D not resolved. Germline loops: CDR1 MNHNY, CDR2 SVGAGI (reference sequence). This CDR3 comprises 10 residues. Trimming cost V 6 bases and J 4 bases, with 3 bases left between them.

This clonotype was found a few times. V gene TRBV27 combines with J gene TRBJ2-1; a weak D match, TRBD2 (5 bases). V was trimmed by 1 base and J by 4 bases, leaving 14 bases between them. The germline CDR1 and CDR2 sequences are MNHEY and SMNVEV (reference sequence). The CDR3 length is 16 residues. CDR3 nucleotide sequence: TGTGCCAGCAGTTTATTAGGAGCGGCAGATTACAATGAGCAGTTCTTC. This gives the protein CASSLLGAADYNEQFF.

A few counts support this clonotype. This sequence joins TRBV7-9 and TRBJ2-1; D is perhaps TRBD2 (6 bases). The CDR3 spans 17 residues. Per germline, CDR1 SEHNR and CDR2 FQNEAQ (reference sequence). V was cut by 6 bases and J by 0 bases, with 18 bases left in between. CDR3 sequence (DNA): TGTGCCAGCAGGGCCCGGACTATCTCGAGCTCCTACAATGAGCAGTTCTTC. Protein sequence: CASRARTISSSYNEQFF.

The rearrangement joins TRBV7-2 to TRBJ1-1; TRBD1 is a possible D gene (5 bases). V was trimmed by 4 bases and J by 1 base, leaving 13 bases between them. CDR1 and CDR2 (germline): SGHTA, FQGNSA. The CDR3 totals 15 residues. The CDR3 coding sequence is TGTGCCAGCAGCTCCTACGCAGGGCCGAACACTGAAGCTTTCTTT. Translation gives CASSSYAGPNTEAFF.

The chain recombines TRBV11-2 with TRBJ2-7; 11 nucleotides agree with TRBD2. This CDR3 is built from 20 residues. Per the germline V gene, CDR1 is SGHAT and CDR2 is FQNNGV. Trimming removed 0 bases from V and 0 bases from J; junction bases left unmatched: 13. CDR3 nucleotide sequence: TGTGCCAGCAGCTTAGATCAGGCTAGCGGGGGGACAACCCGCTCCTACGAGCAGTACTTC. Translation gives CASSLDQASGGTTRSYEQYF.

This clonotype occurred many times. The CDR3 DNA reads as TGCGCCAGCAGCTTTCAGGGGCGGGATAACTATGGCTACACCTTC. Translation: CASSFQGRDNYGYTF. The V gene is TRBV5-1, the J gene TRBJ1-2, with D possibly TRBD1 on 6 matching bases. CDR1 is SGHRS, CDR2 YFSETQ, per germline. There are 15 residues in the CDR3. V gave up 2 bases and J gave up 1 base, with 12 bases separating them.

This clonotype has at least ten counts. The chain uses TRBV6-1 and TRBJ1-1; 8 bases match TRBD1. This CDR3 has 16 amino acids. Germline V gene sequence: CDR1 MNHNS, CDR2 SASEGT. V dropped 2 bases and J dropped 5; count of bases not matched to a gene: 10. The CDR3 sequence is CASSESQGAGWTEAFF. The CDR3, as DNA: TGTGCCAGCAGTGAATCGCAGGGGGCCGGTTGGACTGAAGCTTTCTTT.

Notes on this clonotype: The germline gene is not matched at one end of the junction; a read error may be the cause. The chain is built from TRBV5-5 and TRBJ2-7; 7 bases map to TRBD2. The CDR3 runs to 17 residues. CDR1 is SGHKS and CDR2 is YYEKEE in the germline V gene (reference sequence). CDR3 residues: CASSLVGGRAGIARVFF. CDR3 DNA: TGTGCCAGCAGCTTGGTAGGTGGGAGAGCGGGAATTGCCCGCGTTTTCTTC.

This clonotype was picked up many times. The CDR3 region is CASSLGTGNQPQHF. CDR3 nucleotides: TGTGCCAGCAGCCTCGGGACAGGGAATCAGCCCCAGCATTTT. The chain employs TRBV12-3 or TRBV12-4 and TRBJ1-5, with 9 bases fitting TRBD1. V lost 6 bases and J lost 4; bases outside the gene matches: 4. The CDR3 has 14 residues.

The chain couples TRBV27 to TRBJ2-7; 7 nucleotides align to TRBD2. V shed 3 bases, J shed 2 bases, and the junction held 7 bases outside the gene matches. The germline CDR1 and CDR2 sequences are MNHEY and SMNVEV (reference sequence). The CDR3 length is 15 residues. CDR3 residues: CASSLGWEGAYEQYF. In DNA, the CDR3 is TGTGCCAGCAGTTTGGGTTGGGAGGGAGCCTACGAGCAGTACTTC.

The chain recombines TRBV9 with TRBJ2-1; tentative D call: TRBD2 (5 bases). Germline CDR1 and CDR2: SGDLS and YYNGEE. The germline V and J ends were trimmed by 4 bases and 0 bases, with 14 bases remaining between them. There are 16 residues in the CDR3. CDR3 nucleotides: TGTGCCAGCAGCCCCCCCGTAGGGAGCTCCTACAATGAGCAGTTCTTC. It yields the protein CASSPPVGSSYNEQFF.

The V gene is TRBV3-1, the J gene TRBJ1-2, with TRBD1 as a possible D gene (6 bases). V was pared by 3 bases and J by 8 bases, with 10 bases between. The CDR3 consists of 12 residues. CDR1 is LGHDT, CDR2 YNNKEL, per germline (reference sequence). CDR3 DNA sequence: TGTGCCAGCAGCCACGGGGGCGGCGGCTACACCTTC. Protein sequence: CASSHGGGGYTF. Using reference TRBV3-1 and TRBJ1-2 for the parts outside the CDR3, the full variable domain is DTAVSQTPKYLVTQMGNDKSIKCEQNLGHDTMYWYKQDSKKFLKIMFSYNNKELIINETVPNRFSPKSPDKAHLNLHINSLELGDSAVYFCASSHGGGGYTFGSGTRLTVV.

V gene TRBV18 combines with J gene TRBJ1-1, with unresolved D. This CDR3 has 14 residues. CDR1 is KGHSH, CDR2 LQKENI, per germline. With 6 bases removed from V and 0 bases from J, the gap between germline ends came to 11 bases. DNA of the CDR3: TGTGCCAGCTCCCCGACTAACTTGAACACTGAAGCTTTCTTT. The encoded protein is CASSPTNLNTEAFF.

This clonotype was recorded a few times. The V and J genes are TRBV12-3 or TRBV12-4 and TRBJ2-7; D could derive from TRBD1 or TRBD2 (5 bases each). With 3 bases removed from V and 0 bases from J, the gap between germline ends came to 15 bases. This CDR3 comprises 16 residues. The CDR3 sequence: CASSFIGAPSSYEQYF. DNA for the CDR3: TGTGCCAGCAGTTTCATCGGGGCCCCGAGCTCCTACGAGCAGTACTTC.

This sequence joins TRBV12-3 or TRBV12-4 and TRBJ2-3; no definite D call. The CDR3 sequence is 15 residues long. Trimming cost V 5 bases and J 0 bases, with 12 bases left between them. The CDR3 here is CASSPGAPSTDTQYF. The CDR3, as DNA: TGTGCCAGCAGTCCGGGTGCACCTAGCACAGATACGCAGTATTTT.

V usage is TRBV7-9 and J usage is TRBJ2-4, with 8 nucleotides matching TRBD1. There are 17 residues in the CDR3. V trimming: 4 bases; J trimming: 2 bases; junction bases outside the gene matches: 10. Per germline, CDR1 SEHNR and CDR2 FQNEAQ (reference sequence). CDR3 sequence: CASSSPGQEGSKNIQYF. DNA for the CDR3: TGTGCCAGCAGCTCCCCGGGACAGGAAGGGTCCAAAAACATTCAGTACTTC.

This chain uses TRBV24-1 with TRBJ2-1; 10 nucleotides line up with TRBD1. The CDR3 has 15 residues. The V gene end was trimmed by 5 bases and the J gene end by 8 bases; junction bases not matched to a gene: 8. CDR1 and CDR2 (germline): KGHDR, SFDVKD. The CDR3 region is CATSVPGQGSDEQFF. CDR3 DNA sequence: TGTGCCACCAGTGTACCGGGACAGGGGTCCGATGAGCAGTTCTTC.

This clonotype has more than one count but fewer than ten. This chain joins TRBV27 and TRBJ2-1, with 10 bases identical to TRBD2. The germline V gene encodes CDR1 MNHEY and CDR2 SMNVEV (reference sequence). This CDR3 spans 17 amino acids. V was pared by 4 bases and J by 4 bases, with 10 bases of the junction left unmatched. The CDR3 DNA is TGTGCCAGCAGTTGGAGGAGGACTAGCGGAGAATACAATGAGCAGTTCTTC. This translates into CASSWRRTSGEYNEQFF.